This TCR beta chain was captured by sequencing in a study of cytomegalovirus exposure and HLA in healthy donors. Looking at the study overall: Clustering assigned about four fifths of the 350 to 450 genotyped donors to the Caucasian-associated ancestry cluster.

In the PCR, 60 Vbeta and 13 Jbeta primers were used. This table comes from immunoSEQ multiplex PCR, and its TCRdb copy is limited to in-frame clones, with some not included. This sample has fewer than 25,000 clones, with roughly four fifths found just once. In its sample, this clone was seen once. Its antigen is unidentified. The study's findings and limits: Confirmation in vitro established that a few CMV-associated chains were specific for CMV antigens. The study flagged around 160 TCR beta chains as cytomegalovirus-associated. More clonal expansion characterized HLA-associated TCR beta chains than equally common others in a later analysis.

V was pared by 2 bases and J by 4 bases, with 11 bases between. Germline V gene lookup returns CDR1 SGHTA and CDR2 FQGNSA. CDR3 length: 14 residues. The J gene is TRBJ2-5, the V gene TRBV7-2; D may be TRBD1 (5 bases). This clonotype originated in a human donor in good health. Sequencing was carried out using PBMCs. DNA of the CDR3: TGTGCCAGCAGCTTAAGTCAGGGTACAGAGACCCAGTACTTC. Its translation: CASSLSQGTETQYF.